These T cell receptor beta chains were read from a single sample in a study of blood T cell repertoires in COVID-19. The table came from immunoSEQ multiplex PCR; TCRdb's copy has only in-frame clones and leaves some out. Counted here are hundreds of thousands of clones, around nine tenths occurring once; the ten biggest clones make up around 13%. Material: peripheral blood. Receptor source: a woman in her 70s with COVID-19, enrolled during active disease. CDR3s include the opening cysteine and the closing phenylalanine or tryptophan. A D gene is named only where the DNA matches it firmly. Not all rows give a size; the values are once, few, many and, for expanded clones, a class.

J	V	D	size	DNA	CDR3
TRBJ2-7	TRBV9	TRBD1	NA	TGTGCCAGCAGCCCCGGGGACAGGGATTTTTTCGAGCAGTACTTC	CASSPGDRDFFEQYF
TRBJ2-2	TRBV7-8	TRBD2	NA	TGTGCCAGCAGCTTAGCTAGCGGGACAAACACCGGGGAGCTGTTTTTT	CASSLASGTNTGELFF
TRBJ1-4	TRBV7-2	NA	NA	TGTGCCAGCAGCCGCAAGGGGGGGGAGGAAAAACTGTTTTTT	CASSRKGGEEKLFF
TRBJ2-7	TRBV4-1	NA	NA	TGCGCCAGCAGCCAAGAAACGACAGGCTACTCCTACGAGCAGTACTTC	CASSQETTGYSYEQYF
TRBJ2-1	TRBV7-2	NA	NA	TGTGCCAGCAGCTTCGCCTTAGCGGCGAGCTCCTACAATGAGCAGTTCTTC	CASSFALAASSYNEQFF
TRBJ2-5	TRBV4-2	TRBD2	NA	TGTGCCAGCAGCCTCAAGGTGGCTAGCGGGGGGCCAGACCAAGAGACCCAGTACTTC	CASSLKVASGGPDQETQYF
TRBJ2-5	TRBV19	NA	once	TGTGCCAGTAGTAGATATGTGGAGGAGACCCAGTACTTC	CASSRYVEETQYF
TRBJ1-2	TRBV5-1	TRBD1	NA	TGCGCCAGCAGCCCATCGGGACAGGAGAACTATGGCTACACCTTC	CASSPSGQENYGYTF
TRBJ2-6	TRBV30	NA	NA	TGTGCCTGGAGTGGGAGGGGTACCGGGGCCAACGTCCTGACTTTC	CAWSGRGTGANVLTF
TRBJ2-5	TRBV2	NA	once	TGTGCCAGCAGCGCGGAGGTTGGGACCCAGTACTTC	CASSAEVGTQYF
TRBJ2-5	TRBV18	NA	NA	TGTGCCAGCTCACCAATAAGGGGCCCCCGGAGACAAGAGACCCAGTACTTC	CASSPIRGPRRQETQYF
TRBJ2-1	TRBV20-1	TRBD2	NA	TGCAGTGCTAGTGTAGCGGGGGGTGGCAATGAGCAGTTCTTC	CSASVAGGGNEQFF
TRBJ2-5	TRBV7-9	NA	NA	TGTGCCAGCAGCGGACCAGCGGGCGGTGAGACCCAGTACTTC	CASSGPAGGETQYF
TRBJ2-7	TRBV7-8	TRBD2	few	TGTGCCAGCAGCCTCACAAACCCAGGACTAGCGGGGAAAGAGCAGTACTTC	CASSLTNPGLAGKEQYF
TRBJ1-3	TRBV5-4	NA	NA	TGTGCCAGCAGCTTCCAGGGCCTCTCTGGAAACACCATATATTTT	CASSFQGLSGNTIYF
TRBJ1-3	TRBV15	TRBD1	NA	TGTGCCACCAGCAGAGGCAGGGGGTCCTCTGGAAACACCATATATTTT	CATSRGRGSSGNTIYF
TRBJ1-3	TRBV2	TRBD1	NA	TGTGCCAGCAGGCAGGGGGCTGGAAACACCATATATTTT	CASRQGAGNTIYF
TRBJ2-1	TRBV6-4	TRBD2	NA	TGTGCCACCTCCCCGGGACTAGTCTCGGGTGAGCAGTTCTTC	CATSPGLVSGEQFF
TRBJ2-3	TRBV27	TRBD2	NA	TGTGCCAGCAGCCGACTAGCGGGGGGGCGTGATACGCAGTATTTT	CASSRLAGGRDTQYF
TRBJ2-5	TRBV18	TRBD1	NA	TGTGCCAGCTCACCGACAGGGAGAGAGACCCAGTACTTC	CASSPTGRETQYF
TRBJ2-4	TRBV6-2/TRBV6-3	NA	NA	TGTGCCAGCAGCGAGAGAGAGGACATTCAGTACTTC	CASSEREDIQYF
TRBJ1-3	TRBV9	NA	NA	TGTGCCAGCAGCGTGCAGGGGAGCTCTGGAAACACCATATATTTT	CASSVQGSSGNTIYF
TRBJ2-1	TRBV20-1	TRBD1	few	TGCAGTGCTAGAGATAGACAGGGACGGTTCTTC	CSARDRQGRFF
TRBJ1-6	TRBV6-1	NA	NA	TGTGCCAGGAGCCGCGACAGCCGTAATTCACCCCTCCACTTT	CARSRDSRNSPLHF
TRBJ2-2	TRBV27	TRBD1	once	TGTGCCAGCAGTAAATGGACAGGGCTGGGGGCCGGGGAGCTGTTTTTT	CASSKWTGLGAGELFF
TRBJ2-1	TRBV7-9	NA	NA	TGTGCCAGCAGCTTATACCAGGGAAACCTCTACAATGAGCAGTTCTTC	CASSLYQGNLYNEQFF
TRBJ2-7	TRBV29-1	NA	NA	TGCAGCGTCCGGACAGATGGACTAGACGAGCAGTACTTC	CSVRTDGLDEQYF
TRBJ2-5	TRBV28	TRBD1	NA	TGTGCCAGCAGTTTGGCTGGGACAGGGAGTTCGCAAGAGACCCAGTACTTC	CASSLAGTGSSQETQYF
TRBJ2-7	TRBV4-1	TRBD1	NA	TGCGCCAGCAGCCAAGGGAGAGGGACAGGGGTGAGAGAGCAGTACTTC	CASSQGRGTGVREQYF
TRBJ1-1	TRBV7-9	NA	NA	TGTGCCAGCAGCTCCGCCTACAGGGCGAACACTGAAGCTTTCTTT	CASSSAYRANTEAFF
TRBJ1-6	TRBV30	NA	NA	TGTGCCTGGAGTGTACTGAAGTATAATTCACCCCTCCACTTT	CAWSVLKYNSPLHF
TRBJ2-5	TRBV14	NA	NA	TGTGCCAGCAGCCAAGTAAGCGGCAGTTTGAGTCCCCAGTACTTC	CASSQVSGSLSPQYF
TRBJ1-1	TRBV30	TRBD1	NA	TGTGCCTGGAGAGGACAGGGTTATACGAACACTGAAGCTTTCTTT	CAWRGQGYTNTEAFF
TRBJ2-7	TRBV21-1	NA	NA	TGTGCCAGCAGCGCCCAGGGAGGGGGTCGCTTCGGATCTTACGAGCAGTACTTC	CASSAQGGGRFGSYEQYF
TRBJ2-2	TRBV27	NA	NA	TGTGCCAGCAGTTTTGGAGGCACCGGGGAGCTGTTTTTT	CASSFGGTGELFF
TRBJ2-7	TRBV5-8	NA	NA	TGTGCCAGCAGCTCCTCCCGGGCCTACGAGCAGTACTTC	CASSSSRAYEQYF
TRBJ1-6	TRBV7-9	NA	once	TGTGCCAGCAACGACGGGTCCTATAATTCACCCCTCCACTTT	CASNDGSYNSPLHF
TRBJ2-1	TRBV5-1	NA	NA	TGCGCCAGCAGCCCGCTGGGCCCATCGGCCTACAATGAGCAGTTCTTC	CASSPLGPSAYNEQFF
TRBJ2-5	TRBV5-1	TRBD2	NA	TGCGCCAGCAGCTTGACTAGCGGGAGTCAAGAGACCCAGTACTTC	CASSLTSGSQETQYF
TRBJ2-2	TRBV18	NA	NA	TGTGCCAGCTCAACAACACAGAACACCGGGGAGCTGTTTTTT	CASSTTQNTGELFF
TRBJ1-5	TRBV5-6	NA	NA	TGTGCCAGCAGCCAGGGGAGCTATAGCAATCAGCCCCAGCATTTT	CASSQGSYSNQPQHF
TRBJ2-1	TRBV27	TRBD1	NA	TGTGCCAGCAGTTCCGACAGGGGGCCTAACAATGAGCAGTTCTTC	CASSSDRGPNNEQFF
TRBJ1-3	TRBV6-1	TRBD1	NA	TGTGCCAGCAGTGATCCGGGACAGACTGGAAACACCATATATTTT	CASSDPGQTGNTIYF
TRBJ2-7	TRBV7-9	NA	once	TGTGCCAGCACCCCTGACAGCTACGAGCAGTACTTC	CASTPDSYEQYF
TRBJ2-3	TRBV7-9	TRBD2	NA	TGTGCCAGCAGCCTACGGATTTTAGCGGGGGGGCCAGATACGCAGTATTTT	CASSLRILAGGPDTQYF
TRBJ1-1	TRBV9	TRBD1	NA	TGTGCCAGCAAAGGGGGCGGGAACACTGAAGCTTTCTTT	CASKGGGNTEAFF
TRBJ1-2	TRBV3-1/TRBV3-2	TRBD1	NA	TGTGCCAGCAGCCGGGGGACAGGGGAAGGCTACACCTTC	CASSRGTGEGYTF
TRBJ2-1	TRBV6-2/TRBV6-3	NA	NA	TGTGCCAGCAGTTACCCCGTTGGCTACTACTACAATGAGCAGTTCTTC	CASSYPVGYYYNEQFF
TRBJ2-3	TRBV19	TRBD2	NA	TGTGCCAGTAGCCTGAACGGACTAGCGGGGGCGAAAGTCACAGATACGCAGTATTTT	CASSLNGLAGAKVTDTQYF
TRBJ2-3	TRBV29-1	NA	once	TGCAGCGCCGAAACAACGAGGAGCCACCAGTATTTT	CSAETTRSHQYF
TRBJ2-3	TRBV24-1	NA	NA	TGTGCCACCAGAGGGACTAGCACAGATACGCAGTATTTT	CATRGTSTDTQYF
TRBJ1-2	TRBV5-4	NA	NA	TGTGCCAGCAGCCCCCAGGGGTTGAACTATGGCTACACCTTC	CASSPQGLNYGYTF
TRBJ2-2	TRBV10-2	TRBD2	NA	TGCGCCAGCACAGAGCGGGGGGGCCCTGGCGGGGAGCTGTTTTTT	CASTERGGPGGELFF
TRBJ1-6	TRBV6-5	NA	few	TGTGCCAGCGGGGAGGGAACACCCCTCCACTTT	CASGEGTPLHF
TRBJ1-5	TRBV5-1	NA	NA	TGCGCCAGCAGGGTTTCCTTAGATCGCAATCAGCCCCAGCATTTT	CASRVSLDRNQPQHF
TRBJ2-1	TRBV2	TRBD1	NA	TGTGCCAGGACAGGGGGCAATGAGCAGTTCTTC	CARTGGNEQFF
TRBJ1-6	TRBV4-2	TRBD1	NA	TGTGCCAGCAGCCAAGAAACAGGGGCATTGAATTCACCCCTCCACTTT	CASSQETGALNSPLHF
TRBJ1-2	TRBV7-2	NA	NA	TGTGCCAGCAGCTTCGACATAACTAACTATGGCTACACCTTC	CASSFDITNYGYTF